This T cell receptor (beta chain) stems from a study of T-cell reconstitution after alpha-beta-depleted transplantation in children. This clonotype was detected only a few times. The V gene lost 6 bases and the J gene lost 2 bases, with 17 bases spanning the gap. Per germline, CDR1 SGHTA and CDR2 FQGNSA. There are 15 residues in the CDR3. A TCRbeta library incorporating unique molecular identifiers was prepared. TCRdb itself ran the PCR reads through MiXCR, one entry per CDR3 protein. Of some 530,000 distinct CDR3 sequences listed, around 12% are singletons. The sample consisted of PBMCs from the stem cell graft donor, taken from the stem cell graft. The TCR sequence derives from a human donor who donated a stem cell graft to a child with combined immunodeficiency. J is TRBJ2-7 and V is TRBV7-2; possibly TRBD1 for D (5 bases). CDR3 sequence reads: CASRGHALATYEQYF. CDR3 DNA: TGTGCCAGCAGAGGACACGCGCTTGCAACCTACGAGCAGTACTTC.